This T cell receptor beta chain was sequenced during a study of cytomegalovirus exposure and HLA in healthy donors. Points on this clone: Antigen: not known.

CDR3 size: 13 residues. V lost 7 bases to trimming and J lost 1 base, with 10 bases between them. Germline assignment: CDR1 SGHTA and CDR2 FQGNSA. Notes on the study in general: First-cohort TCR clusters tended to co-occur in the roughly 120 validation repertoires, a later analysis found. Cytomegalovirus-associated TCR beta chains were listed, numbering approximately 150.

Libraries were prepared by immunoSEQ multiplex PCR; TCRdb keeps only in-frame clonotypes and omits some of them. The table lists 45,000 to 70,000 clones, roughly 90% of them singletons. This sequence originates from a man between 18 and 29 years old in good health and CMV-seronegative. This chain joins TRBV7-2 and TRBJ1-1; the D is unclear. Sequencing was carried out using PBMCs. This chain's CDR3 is CASTTRQNTEAFF. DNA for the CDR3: TGTGCCAGCACCACCAGACAGAACACTGAAGCTTTCTTT.